This is a list of T cell receptor beta chains from one sample in a study of T cell responses to AZD1222 COVID-19 vaccine. The protocol was immunoSEQ multiplex PCR, while the TCRdb copy is restricted to in-frame clones and leaves out a portion. The sample lists fewer than 120,000 clones, approximately 90% occurring once. Material: peripheral blood, obtained 28 days after the second AZD1222 dose. Receptors were obtained from an adult who received the AZD1222 COVID-19 vaccine. The CDR3 runs from the conserved cysteine through the conserved F or W. The D gene is left open where the match is weak. Expanded clones get a size class; other rows say once, few or many, or leave the size out.

D gene,clone size,J gene,V gene,CDR3 protein,CDR3 DNA
TRBD2,.,TRBJ2-3,TRBV3-1/TRBV3-2,CASSQGVAGSGTDTQYF,TGTGCCAGCAGCCAGGGGGTAGCGGGAAGTGGTACAGATACGCAGTATTTT
.,.,TRBJ1-1,TRBV7-6,CASSLESAGYDTEAFF,TGTGCCAGCAGCTTAGAGTCCGCAGGGTACGACACTGAAGCTTTCTTT
.,.,TRBJ2-7,TRBV6-5,CASRREQDSYEQYF,TGTGCCAGCAGAAGGGAGCAGGACTCCTACGAGCAGTACTTC
.,once,TRBJ1-3,TRBV6-5,CASVWTAGNTIYF,TGTGCCAGCGTCTGGACAGCTGGAAACACCATATATTTT
.,.,TRBJ1-2,TRBV19,CASTTLNYGYTF,TGTGCCAGTACGACGCTTAACTATGGCTACACCTTC
.,.,TRBJ1-4,TRBV7-9,CASSFYPGSIGTNEKLFF,TGTGCCAGCAGCTTTTATCCGGGGAGTATCGGAACTAATGAAAAACTGTTTTTT
.,.,TRBJ2-2,TRBV9,CASSAGGGASTGELFF,TGTGCCAGCAGCGCCGGAGGGGGGGCTAGCACCGGGGAGCTGTTTTTT
.,.,TRBJ2-1,TRBV18,CASSPPGSNEQFF,TGTGCCAGCTCACCACCAGGGTCAAATGAGCAGTTCTTC
.,.,TRBJ2-2,TRBV5-1,CASSPLATNTGELFF,TGCGCCAGCAGCCCGCTAGCGACGAACACCGGGGAGCTGTTTTTT
.,.,TRBJ1-5,TRBV6-5,CASSYSRVQPQHF,TGTGCCAGCAGTTACTCACGAGTTCAGCCCCAGCATTTT
TRBD2,.,TRBJ2-3,TRBV10-3,CAISRTSGSTDTQYF,TGTGCCATCAGTAGGACTAGCGGGAGTACAGATACGCAGTATTTT
TRBD1,.,TRBJ2-3,TRBV11-3,CASSQGQGADTQYF,TGTGCCAGCAGCCAAGGACAGGGAGCAGATACGCAGTATTTT
.,.,TRBJ2-5,TRBV2,CASSVGGPGRTQYF,TGTGCCAGCAGTGTCGGGGGGCCGGGAAGGACCCAGTACTTC
.,once,TRBJ2-2,TRBV7-3,CASSSTREGATGELFF,TGTGCCAGCAGCTCCACGCGGGAAGGGGCCACCGGGGAGCTGTTTTTT
.,.,TRBJ2-7,TRBV5-8,CASSPGASYEQYF,TGTGCCAGCAGCCCAGGGGCCTCCTACGAGCAGTACTTC
TRBD1,.,TRBJ2-7,TRBV5-1,CASSLGGTERYEQYF,TGCGCCAGCAGCTTGGGAGGGACAGAAAGATACGAGCAGTACTTC
.,.,TRBJ2-7,TRBV20-1,CSASDIYEQYF,TGCAGTGCTAGTGACATCTACGAGCAGTACTTC
.,few,TRBJ2-3,TRBV3-1/TRBV3-2,CASSQRGPSSSDTQYF,TGTGCCAGCAGCCAAAGAGGGCCTAGTTCTTCAGATACGCAGTATTTT
.,.,TRBJ1-2,TRBV19,CASSIGDLDYGYTF,TGTGCCAGTAGTATAGGGGACTTAGACTATGGCTACACCTTC
.,.,TRBJ2-3,TRBV28,CASSGDIGTDTQYF,TGTGCCAGCTCCGGGGACATTGGCACAGATACGCAGTATTTT
.,.,TRBJ2-7,TRBV2,CASGRDTYEQYF,TGTGCCAGCGGAAGGGATACCTACGAGCAGTACTTC
.,.,TRBJ2-3,TRBV30,CAWSRDLYTDTQYF,TGTGCCTGGAGCCGGGACTTATACACAGATACGCAGTATTTT
TRBD1,.,TRBJ1-2,TRBV25-1,CASSVADRVYGYTF,TGTGCCAGCAGTGTCGCTGACAGGGTGTATGGCTACACCTTC
.,once,TRBJ2-7,TRBV6-5,CASRGGSGAYEQYF,TGTGCCAGCAGAGGGGGATCCGGGGCCTACGAGCAGTACTTC
.,few,TRBJ1-1,TRBV3-1/TRBV3-2,CASSRRWVNTEAFF,TGTGCCAGCAGCCGTCGATGGGTGAACACTGAAGCTTTCTTT
.,.,TRBJ1-5,TRBV19,CASSIDSLLQPQHF,TGTGCCAGTAGTATAGACAGTCTACTGCAGCCCCAGCATTTT
TRBD1,.,TRBJ2-3,TRBV5-5,CASSWGPTGVIKGTQYF,TGTGCCAGCAGCTGGGGTCCGACAGGGGTCATTAAGGGTACGCAGTATTTT
.,.,TRBJ1-2,TRBV27,CASSLKRFYGYTF,TGTGCCAGCAGTTTAAAACGGTTCTATGGCTACACCTTC
TRBD1,.,TRBJ1-5,TRBV19,CASTLEAGTGNQPQHF,TGTGCCAGTACCCTCGAAGCCGGGACAGGTAATCAGCCCCAGCATTTT
.,.,TRBJ2-5,TRBV5-1,CASSLDVETQYF,TGCGCCAGCAGCTTGGATGTAGAGACCCAGTACTTC
.,.,TRBJ1-1,TRBV25-1,CASRSYTEAFF,TGTGCCAGCAGGAGCTACACTGAAGCTTTCTTT
TRBD2,.,TRBJ2-5,TRBV27,CASSSRLRLAGGLTQGETQYF,TGTGCCAGCAGTTCCCGCCTTAGGCTAGCGGGAGGTCTTACACAGGGAGAGACCCAGTACTTC
.,.,TRBJ1-1,TRBV7-2,CASTPRWGGAFF,TGTGCCAGCACACCTCGGTGGGGGGGAGCTTTCTTT
TRBD1,.,TRBJ1-6,TRBV7-8,CASSLGQGDSPLHF,TGTGCCAGCAGCTTAGGGCAGGGGGATTCACCCCTCCACTTT
.,.,TRBJ1-2,TRBV2,CASSILTGSNYGYTF,TGTGCCAGCAGTATCTTAACAGGGTCTAACTATGGCTACACCTTC
TRBD1,.,TRBJ2-7,TRBV24-1,CATPGQGIEQYF,TGTGCCACTCCTGGACAGGGCATCGAGCAGTACTTC
.,.,TRBJ1-1,TRBV7-2,CASRTRDIAIAEAFF,TGTGCCAGCAGAACCCGGGACATAGCAATCGCTGAAGCTTTCTTT
TRBD1,.,TRBJ1-3,TRBV28,CASSWMTGLGNTIYF,TGTGCCAGCAGTTGGATGACAGGGCTCGGAAACACCATATATTTT
.,.,TRBJ2-4,TRBV7-2,CASSSGAKNIQYF,TGTGCCAGCAGCTCAGGGGCCAAAAACATTCAGTACTTC
.,.,TRBJ1-2,TRBV29-1,CSVEDYRQALGPANYGYTF,TGCAGCGTTGAAGATTACCGACAGGCGCTGGGCCCGGCTAACTATGGCTACACCTTC
.,.,TRBJ2-2,TRBV18,CASSPRKEVTGELFF,TGTGCCAGCTCACCACGTAAGGAAGTCACCGGGGAGCTGTTTTTT
.,.,TRBJ2-6,TRBV25-1,CASSDYSSGANVLTF,TGTGCCAGCAGTGATTACAGCTCTGGGGCCAACGTCCTGACTTTC
TRBD1,.,TRBJ2-1,TRBV5-1,CASSSGQGRSEQFF,TGCGCCAGCAGCTCGGGACAGGGAAGAAGTGAGCAGTTCTTC
.,.,TRBJ2-7,TRBV28,CASSDQQGYEQYF,TGTGCCAGCAGCGACCAACAGGGCTACGAGCAGTACTTC
.,.,TRBJ2-5,TRBV18,CASSPQMGKTETQYF,TGTGCCAGCTCGCCCCAAATGGGAAAAACAGAGACCCAGTACTTC
.,.,TRBJ2-7,TRBV4-1,CASSQDRGAYEQYF,TGCGCCAGCAGCCAAGATCGAGGGGCCTACGAGCAGTACTTC
.,.,TRBJ1-1,TRBV28,CASSDSFGMNTEAFF,TGTGCCAGCAGTGACAGCTTTGGCATGAACACTGAAGCTTTCTTT
TRBD1,.,TRBJ1-1,TRBV12-3/TRBV12-4,CASSLAYRGEAFF,TGTGCCAGCAGTTTAGCATACAGGGGAGAAGCTTTCTTT
.,.,TRBJ1-2,TRBV7-9,CASRGGSHYGYTF,TGTGCCAGTAGGGGTGGTTCTCACTATGGCTACACCTTC
.,.,TRBJ1-6,TRBV27,CASSLWAPRGSPLHF,TGTGCCAGCAGTTTATGGGCCCCGAGGGGTTCACCCCTCCACTTT
.,.,TRBJ2-7,TRBV11-2,CASSLMNTYEQYF,TGTGCCAGCAGCCTCATGAATACCTACGAGCAGTACTTC
.,once,TRBJ1-2,TRBV9,CASSDGLRVDYGYTF,TGTGCCAGCAGCGACGGACTAAGGGTTGACTATGGCTACACCTTC
.,.,TRBJ1-2,TRBV28,CASSPDGNYGYTF,TGTGCCAGCAGCCCGGACGGGAACTATGGCTACACCTTC
.,.,TRBJ2-2,TRBV9,CASSVTGGFDTGELFF,TGTGCCAGCAGCGTAACGGGGGGCTTCGACACCGGGGAGCTGTTTTTT
TRBD1,.,TRBJ1-4,TRBV9,CASSVGDRGKLFF,TGTGCCAGCAGCGTAGGTGACAGGGGAAAACTGTTTTTT
.,.,TRBJ2-4,TRBV30,CAWSAVGSKNIQYF,TGTGCCTGGAGTGCGGTTGGTAGCAAAAACATTCAGTACTTC
TRBD2,.,TRBJ2-3,TRBV11-3,CASSLPRLAGTLILDTQYF,TGTGCCAGCAGCTTACCCCGACTAGCGGGCACTCTGATTCTCGATACGCAGTATTTT
TRBD2,.,TRBJ2-5,TRBV7-8,CASRAGGGQTQYF,TGTGCCAGCCGCGCGGGGGGCGGGCAGACCCAGTACTTC
.,.,TRBJ1-1,TRBV4-1,CASSHPRGVITEAFF,TGCGCCAGCAGCCATCCCCGCGGTGTTATTACTGAAGCTTTCTTT